The next 3 T cell receptor beta chains were all read from a single sample in a study of cytomegalovirus exposure and HLA in healthy donors. Researchers ran the PCR with 60 Vbeta and 13 Jbeta primers. Data came from immunoSEQ multiplex PCR; TCRdb stores just in-frame clones and leaves some out. This sample has more than 90,000 clones, with around 80% found just once. The sample comprised PBMCs. The receptors were sampled from a woman aged 55-75 years in good health and CMV-seronegative.

The chain employs TRBV5-4 and TRBJ1-1; no definite D call. Trimming took off 0 bases at V and 4 bases at J, with 16 bases between the two ends. This CDR3 is 16 amino acids long. Germline values: CDR1 SGHNT, CDR2 YYREEE (reference sequence). The CDR3 nucleotides read TGTGCCAGCAGCTTGGATCCCGGCAGATCGGGCACTGAAGCTTTCTTT. This sequence encodes CASSLDPGRSGTEAFF.

The chain carries TRBV11-3 and TRBJ2-1; no reliable D call. In germline, CDR1 is SGHNT, CDR2 YENEEA. V lost 1 base and J 7 bases, leaving 5 bases between the germline ends. The CDR3 sequence is 12 residues long. The CDR3 DNA sequence: TGTGCCAGCAGCTTAGTCAGAAATGAGCAGTTCTTC. Its translation: CASSLVRNEQFF.

This chain joins TRBV15 and TRBJ2-7, with 8 bases that match TRBD1. The germline gives CDR1 LNHNV, CDR2 YYDKDF (reference sequence). V trimming: 5 bases; J trimming: 2 bases; junction bases outside the gene matches: 5. This CDR3 is 14 amino acids long. The CDR3 reads CATSVGQGPYEQYF. CDR3 in DNA: TGTGCCACCAGCGTCGGACAGGGACCCTACGAGCAGTACTTC.